The sequence of this TCR beta chain was determined in a study of graft-versus-host responses after intestinal transplantation. Study-wide results and limits: Peak levels of circulating GvH clones tracked with early post-transplant HvG declines. When patients had graft-donor T cell macrochimerism, their allografts held high graft-versus-host to host-versus-graft clonal ratios.

Profiling relied on immunoSEQ multiplex PCR, and the TCRdb table lists in-frame clones only, not all of them. Counted here are around 110,000 clones, 90% occurring once; the ten biggest clones make up about 0.18%. On this clone: Antigen specificity is unknown.

Trimming removed 6 bases at V and 11 bases at J, with 13 bases between. CDR1 is MDHEN, CDR2 SYDVKM, per germline. This CDR3 is 12 amino acids long. This chain connects TRBV28 to TRBJ1-4; the D is unclear. Sequencing was performed on unstimulated CD4+ T cells sorted from spleen or lymph node cells, taken before intestinal transplant. This receptor was identified in a human donor who received an intestinal transplant. For the CDR3, the DNA is TGTGCCAGCAGGTCTCCCTACGGGAAACTGTTTTTT. It translates to CASRSPYGKLFF. The whole variable domain, filled in from reference TRBV28 and TRBJ1-4, reads DVKVTQSSRYLVKRTGEKVFLECVQDMDHENMFWYRQDPGLGLRLIYFSYDVKMKEKGDIPEGYSVSREKKERFSLILESASTNQTSMYLCASRSPYGKLFFGSGTQLSVL.